What follows are 23 T cell receptor beta chains derived from one specimen sequenced in a study of T cell repertoires in cytomegalovirus infection. TCRdb fed the reads into MiXCR, producing one record per CDR3 protein. In the table there are roughly 250,000 distinct CDR3 sequences, roughly an eighth of which are singletons. Sequencing used PBMCs. Receptors originate from a human donor in good health (CMV status not recorded). Some clones in this sample may be carry-over from other donors' samples.

This clonotype was observed at least ten times. The V gene is TRBV5-4, the J gene TRBJ2-2; 9 bases match TRBD1. This CDR3 has 16 residues. V lost 0 bases, J lost 4 bases, and 4 bases stayed unmatched. CDR1 and CDR2 (germline): SGHNT, YYREEE (reference sequence). CDR3 coding DNA: TGTGCCAGCAGCTTGGCACAGGGGGCGATCACCGGGGAGCTGTTTTTT. Its translation: CASSLAQGAITGELFF.

V gene TRBV23-1 combines with J gene TRBJ2-7; D is ambiguous. Being an ORF, TRBV23-1 has a function that is uncertain. CDR3 length: 13 amino acids. Trimming shortened V by 0 bases and J by 6 bases, and 9 bases separated the two germline ends. CDR3 coding DNA: TGCGCCAGCAGTCAATCGGGTCTTCTCGAGCAGTACTTC. This codes for CASSQSGLLEQYF.

The V and J genes are TRBV19 and TRBJ1-1; 8 nucleotides match TRBD1. This CDR3 contains 14 residues. J gave up 4 bases and V 5 bases, and 6 bases lay outside the gene matches. Germline CDR1 reads LNHDA; CDR2 reads SQIVND (reference sequence). The CDR3 sequence is CASSSHRGSTEAFF. The CDR3 DNA reads TGTGCCAGTAGTTCCCACAGGGGGTCCACTGAAGCTTTCTTT.

This sequence joins TRBV18 and TRBJ1-1; 9 bases line up with TRBD1. J gave up 8 bases and V 4 bases, and 11 bases lay outside the gene matches. The germline V gene encodes CDR1 KGHSH and CDR2 LQKENI. The CDR3 loop spans 15 amino acids. The CDR3 nucleotides are TGTGCCAGCTCACAAAATTCACAGGGGGCAGGGGAAGCTTTCTTT. It translates to CASSQNSQGAGEAFF.

This clonotype has ten or more counts. The chain carries TRBV7-3 and TRBJ2-2; 8 nucleotides agree with TRBD2. This CDR3 is built from 16 residues. The germline V gene encodes CDR1 SGHTA and CDR2 FQGTGA. The J segment lost 5 bases and the V segment lost 2 bases, leaving 7 bases of the junction unmatched. The CDR3 spells CASSLGGSGTTGELFF. DNA of the CDR3: TGTGCCAGCAGCTTAGGGGGTAGCGGGACGACCGGGGAGCTGTTTTTT.

The chain links TRBV28 to TRBJ2-7, with 7 bases identical to TRBD1. Germline V gene lookup returns CDR1 MDHEN and CDR2 SYDVKM. V was pared by 5 bases and J by 1 base, with 14 bases of the junction left unmatched. The CDR3 has 17 residues. CDR3 sequence reads: CASSPDPLTGRSYEQYF. As DNA, the CDR3 is TGTGCCAGCAGTCCGGACCCATTGACAGGGCGTTCCTACGAGCAGTACTTC. The full variable domain, rest sourced from reference TRBV28 and TRBJ2-7, is DVKVTQSSRYLVKRTGEKVFLECVQDMDHENMFWYRQDPGLGLRLIYFSYDVKMKEKGDIPEGYSVSREKKERFSLILESASTNQTSMYLCASSPDPLTGRSYEQYFGPGTRLTVT.

In this sample, this clonotype turned up many times. The V gene is TRBV28, the J gene TRBJ1-5; no firm D call. The germline CDR1 and CDR2 sequences are MDHEN and SYDVKM. The germline V and J ends were trimmed by 4 bases and 2 bases, with 12 bases remaining between them. This CDR3 is 15 amino acids long. The CDR3 sequence is CASSSGSGGNQPQHF. The CDR3 region has the DNA TGTGCCAGCAGTTCGGGCTCCGGAGGCAATCAGCCCCAGCATTTT.

This chain connects TRBV19 to TRBJ2-2; TRBD1 matches at 9 bases. Germline CDR1 LNHDA, CDR2 SQIVND (reference sequence). The V and J ends lost 5 bases and 3 bases, in that order; junction bases with no gene match: 4. The CDR3 totals 15 residues. The CDR3 here is CASSHRGRDTGELFF. The CDR3 bases are TGTGCCAGTAGTCACAGGGGGCGGGACACCGGGGAGCTGTTTTTT.

This clonotype was counted many times. The rearrangement joins TRBV7-3 to TRBJ1-1, with 10 positions matching TRBD1. CDR1 and CDR2 from the germline V gene are SGHTA and FQGTGA. The CDR3 extends over 13 amino acids. V trimming: 5 bases; J trimming: 4 bases; junction bases outside the gene matches: 1. The DNA of the CDR3 is TGTGCCAGCAGCCGGACAGGGGGCACTGAAGCTTTCTTT. Protein product: CASSRTGGTEAFF.

This clonotype was detected ten times or more. The CDR3 DNA is TGTGCCAGCAGCTTTAAACTAGCGGCTAACAATGAGCAGTTCTTC. Its translation is CASSFKLAANNEQFF. The J gene is TRBJ2-1, the V gene TRBV7-2; 8 bases agree with TRBD2. CDR1 SGHTA and CDR2 FQGNSA come from the germline V gene. Losses at the gene ends were 3 bases for V and 5 bases for J; bases not matched to a gene: 6. The CDR3 is made up of 15 amino acids.

The rearrangement joins TRBV7-6 to TRBJ2-1; tentatively, D is TRBD1 (6 bases). The CDR3 consists of 12 residues. The germline V and J ends were trimmed by 6 bases and 9 bases, with 12 bases remaining between them. CDR1 and CDR2 from the germline V gene are SGHVS and FNYEAQ. CDR3 sequence: CASRWQGGEQFF. The CDR3 nucleotides read TGTGCCAGCAGGTGGCAAGGGGGTGAGCAGTTCTTC.

This clonotype was recorded a few times. The genes are TRBV4-3 and TRBJ2-3; TRBD2 aligns across 7 bases. CDR1 LGHNA and CDR2 YSLEER come from the germline V gene. V gave up 6 bases and J gave up 0 bases; unmatched junction bases: 12. CDR3 length: 17 residues. CDR3 residues: CASSPTWGGESTDTQYF. CDR3 sequence (DNA): TGCGCCAGCAGTCCGACCTGGGGGGGGGAAAGCACAGATACGCAGTATTTT.

This clonotype was seen ten or more times. This chain connects TRBV6-5 to TRBJ2-1; D ambiguous. The CDR3 spans 14 residues. CDR1 MNHEY and CDR2 SVGAGI come from the germline V gene. Trimming cost V 1 base and J 8 bases, with 12 bases left between them. This CDR3 reads CASSYLGSADEQFF. In DNA form, the CDR3 reads TGTGCCAGCAGTTACTTGGGCTCGGCGGATGAGCAGTTCTTC.

This clonotype was seen a handful of times. The chain has TRBV6-2 or TRBV6-3 and TRBJ2-3; D call uncertain. Germline CDR1 is MNHEY and CDR2 is SVGEGT. This CDR3 is built from 14 residues. V shed 0 bases and J shed 2 bases, with 6 bases lying between them. The CDR3 DNA is TGTGCCAGCAGTTACTCAACTGACACAGATACGCAGTATTTT. Protein product: CASSYSTDTDTQYF.

The chain joins TRBV12-3 or TRBV12-4 to TRBJ2-1, with D possibly being TRBD2 (7 bases). Trimming pared 8 bases from V and 9 bases from J, leaving 20 bases between. This CDR3 has 14 residues. The CDR3 sequence is CASSRSGGWSEQFF. In DNA, the CDR3 is TGTGCCAGCTCTCGGTCGGGGGGCTGGAGTGAGCAGTTCTTC.

The V and J genes are TRBV2 and TRBJ2-7; D unresolved. The CDR3 runs to 13 residues. Germline V gene data show CDR1 as SNHLY and CDR2 as FYNNEI. Trimming left V 2 bases short and J 2 bases short, with 7 bases between. The CDR3 loop reads CASSETRTYEQYF. CDR3 sequence (DNA): TGTGCCAGCAGTGAAACTCGTACCTACGAGCAGTACTTC.

In this sample, this clonotype turned up many times. The gene calls are TRBV7-2 and TRBJ2-2; tentatively, D is TRBD1 (5 bases). Germline values: CDR1 SGHTA, CDR2 FQGNSA. CDR3 length equals 16 residues. V lost 5 bases and J lost 7, with 20 bases in between. In nucleotides, the CDR3 is TGTGCCAGCAGCCCCACCCGGACCAGGGTTGGCGGGGAGCTGTTTTTT. This sequence encodes CASSPTRTRVGGELFF.

This clonotype appeared a few times. The DNA for the CDR3 is TGCAGCGTTGGAAAACGGAATGTCCCAGGGGGCAATCAGCCCCAGCATTTT. Its translation is CSVGKRNVPGGNQPQHF. The chain is built from TRBV29-1 and TRBJ1-5, with a tentative D call TRBD1 (6 bases). CDR1 SQVTM and CDR2 ANQGSEA come from the germline V gene. V was pared by 4 bases and J by 2 bases, with 21 bases between. The CDR3 covers 17 residues. The whole variable domain, remainder taken from reference TRBV29-1 and TRBJ1-5, is SAVISQKPSRDICQRGTSLTIQCQVDSQVTMMFWYRQQPGQSLTLIATANQGSEATYESGFVIDKFPISRPNLTFSTLTVSNMSPEDSSIYLCSVGKRNVPGGNQPQHFGDGTRLSIL.

This clonotype was counted a few times. This chain links TRBV4-3 with TRBJ2-7, with D possibly being TRBD2 (6 bases). The V and J ends lost 0 bases and 7 bases respectively, with 13 bases between them. The length of the CDR3 is 14 residues. Germline assignment: CDR1 LGHNA and CDR2 YSLEER. CDR3 sequence reads: CASSQDQKGTEQYF. CDR3 bases: TGCGCCAGCAGCCAAGATCAGAAAGGGACTGAGCAGTACTTC.

This clonotype was counted many times. The chain combines TRBV5-4 with TRBJ1-1; no firm D call. V was cut by 2 bases and J by 3 bases, with 5 bases left in between. The CDR3 is 12 amino acids. Germline V CDR1 and CDR2: SGHNT, YYREEE (reference sequence). The CDR3: CASSFGDTEAFF. The CDR3 DNA sequence: TGTGCCAGCAGCTTCGGGGACACTGAAGCTTTCTTT.

This clonotype was observed many times. The V gene is TRBV6-2 or TRBV6-3, the J gene TRBJ2-7, with 11 bases identical to TRBD2. Trimming took 6 bases from V and 3 from J; bases not matched to a gene: 4. The CDR3 is 14 residues long. Germline-derived CDR1 and CDR2 are MNHEY and SVGEGT. CDR3 nucleotides: TGTGCCAGCAGCAGACTAGCGGGAATCTACGAGCAGTACTTC. Its protein is CASSRLAGIYEQYF.

The chain employs TRBV6-4 and TRBJ2-1, with 10 positions matching TRBD2. The CDR3 loop spans 14 amino acids. V lost 4 bases and J lost 7; bases outside the gene matches: 4. Looked up from germline, CDR1 is MRHNA and CDR2 is SNTAGT. This CDR3 reads CASSGIAGGNEQFF. The CDR3 coding sequence is TGTGCCAGCAGTGGAATAGCGGGGGGTAATGAGCAGTTCTTC.

The chain carries TRBV15 and TRBJ2-6; D possibly corresponds to TRBD1 (6 bases). The V end was cut by 0 bases, the J end by 2 bases, with 11 bases between. This CDR3 comprises 17 residues. Germline lookup yields CDR1 LNHNV and CDR2 YYDKDF (reference sequence). The CDR3 bases are TGTGCCACCAGCAGAGAGGCCAGGGGCGCTGGGGCCAACGTCCTGACTTTC. This translates into CATSREARGAGANVLTF. Filled out from reference TRBV15 and TRBJ2-6, the complete variable domain reads DAMVIQNPRYQVTQFGKPVTLSCSQTLNHNVMYWYQQKSSQAPKLLFHYYDKDFNNEADTPDNFQSRRPNTSFCFLDIRSPGLGDTAMYLCATSREARGAGANVLTFGAGSRLTVL.